The 11 T cell receptor beta chains below all came from one sample that was sequenced in a study of T cells after posttransplantation cyclophosphamide. Measured with immunoSEQ multiplex PCR; TCRdb has only the in-frame clones, and not every one. The data show 35,000 to 55,000 clones, with none appearing a single time. Source material: PBMCs. The receptors come from a man aged 35 to 55 in good health, CMV-negative, and a related stem cell transplant donor.

The chain combines TRBV29-1 with TRBJ1-2, with no clear D. CDR1 SQVTM and CDR2 ANQGSEA come from the germline V gene. V was clipped by 0 bases and J by 4 bases, with 6 bases between them. The CDR3 loop spans 12 amino acids. CDR3 sequence reads: CSVEDPVYGYTF. The CDR3 nucleotides read TGCAGCGTTGAAGATCCTGTCTATGGCTACACCTTC.

This clone was counted a few times. The CDR3: CASSTNLGGHPAAFF. The DNA for the CDR3 is TGTGCCAGCTCCACCAATTTGGGAGGTCACCCGGCGGCTTTCTTT. The chain is built from TRBV7-2 and TRBJ1-1; D gene ambiguous. The V gene lost 8 bases and the J gene lost 11 bases, with 27 bases spanning the gap. The CDR3 has 15 residues. Per germline, CDR1 SGHTA and CDR2 FQGNSA.

In this sample, this clone turned up many times. The CDR3 DNA sequence: TGTGCCAGTAGTATCTCGGGACTAGCGGGAAATGAGCAGTTCTTC. This codes for CASSISGLAGNEQFF. The chain couples TRBV19 to TRBJ2-1; 13 bases match TRBD2. Looked up from germline, CDR1 is LNHDA and CDR2 is SQIVND (reference sequence). V was clipped by 3 bases and J by 7 bases; unmatched bases: 3. The CDR3 is made up of 15 amino acids.

This clone was counted many times. The chain couples TRBV7-2 to TRBJ2-3; TRBD1 matches 7 bases. V shed 3 bases, J shed 2 bases, and the junction held 2 bases outside the gene matches. This CDR3 spans 14 amino acids. Per the germline V gene, CDR1 is SGHTA and CDR2 is FQGNSA. CDR3 nucleotide sequence: TGTGCCAGCAGCTTGGACAGGTACACAGATACGCAGTATTTT. This translates into CASSLDRYTDTQYF.

This clone was observed a few times. The rearrangement uses TRBV5-1 and TRBJ1-6; D not certain. The germline V and J ends were trimmed by 4 bases and 5 bases, with 10 bases remaining between them. The germline CDR1 and CDR2 sequences are SGHRS and YFSETQ. This CDR3 spans 14 amino acids. The CDR3 DNA is TGCGCCAGCAGCCCCGGGTCCAATAATTCACCCCTCCACTTT. Protein sequence: CASSPGSNNSPLHF.

This clone was counted many times. The rearrangement links TRBV20-1 to TRBJ2-7; D not resolved. The germline CDR1 and CDR2 sequences are DFQATT and SNEGSKA (reference sequence). This CDR3 comprises 11 residues. V was pared by 5 bases and J by 2 bases, with 7 bases between. CDR3 nucleotides: TGCAGTGCTCCTACTACCTACGAGCAGTACGTC. It translates to CSAPTTYEQYV.

The chain's CDR3 is CASRTVLGAGYTF. The CDR3 region has the DNA TGTGCCAGCAGGACAGTTTTGGGGGCTGGCTACACCTTC. This chain joins TRBV6-5 and TRBJ1-2; tentatively, D is TRBD1 (6 bases). Looked up from germline, CDR1 is MNHEY and CDR2 is SVGAGI. V dropped 6 bases and J dropped 7 bases, with 15 bases sitting between them. CDR3 length: 13 amino acids.

This clone has ten or more counts. The chain uses TRBV4-2 and TRBJ2-3, with 7 positions matching TRBD2. V gave up 0 bases and J gave up 5 bases; unmatched junction bases: 5. Germline assignment: CDR1 LGHNA and CDR2 YNFKEQ. There are 15 residues in the CDR3. The CDR3 sequence: CASSQDGGRGDTQYF. The CDR3 DNA reads as TGTGCCAGCAGCCAAGACGGCGGGAGAGGAGATACGCAGTATTTT.

A few counts support this clone. The chain couples TRBV27 to TRBJ2-1, with 13 bases aligning to TRBD2. The CDR3 is 15 residues long. With 5 bases clipped from V and 7 bases from J, the junction kept 5 bases outside the gene matches. Germline assignment: CDR1 MNHEY and CDR2 SMNVEV (reference sequence). CDR3 DNA: TGTGCCAGCAGTCGCGGGACTAGCGGGATTAATGAGCAGTTCTTC. Translation: CASSRGTSGINEQFF.

This clone occurred many times. This chain links TRBV5-1 with TRBJ2-1; 9 bases fit TRBD2. Germline V gives CDR1 SGHRS, CDR2 YFSETQ. V shed 1 base and J 7 bases; nucleotides not matched to a gene: 9. This CDR3 comprises 16 residues. The CDR3 bases are TGCGCCAGCAGCTTGAATGGGGCGGGAGGGCCGAATGAGCAGTTCTTC. Protein sequence: CASSLNGAGGPNEQFF.

This clone was detected many times. This chain uses TRBV6-1 with TRBJ1-5, with 9 bases identical to TRBD1. Trimming removed 5 bases from V and 10 bases from J; junction bases left unmatched: 12. CDR1 and CDR2 (germline): MNHNS, SASEGT. The CDR3 sequence is 15 residues long. The chain's CDR3 is CASSLLGTGNGPQHF. CDR3 nucleotide sequence: TGTGCCAGCAGTCTTCTCGGGACAGGGAATGGTCCCCAGCATTTT.